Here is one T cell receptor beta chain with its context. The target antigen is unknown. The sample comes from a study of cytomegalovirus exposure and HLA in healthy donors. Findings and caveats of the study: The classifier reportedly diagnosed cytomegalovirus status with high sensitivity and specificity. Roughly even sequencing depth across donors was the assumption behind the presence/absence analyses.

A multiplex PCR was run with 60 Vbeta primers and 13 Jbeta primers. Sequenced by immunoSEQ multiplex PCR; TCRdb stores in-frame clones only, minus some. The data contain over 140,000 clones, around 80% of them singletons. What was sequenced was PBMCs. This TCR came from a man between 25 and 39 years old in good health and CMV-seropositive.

The CDR3 is CASSPYDTYEQFF. The CDR3 coding sequence is TGTGCCAGCAGCCCCTACGATACGTATGAGCAGTTCTTC. This chain connects TRBV7-3 to TRBJ2-1; D is undetermined. V lost 5 bases and J 8 bases, leaving 13 bases between the germline ends. The CDR3 length is 13 residues. Per the germline V gene, CDR1 is SGHTA and CDR2 is FQGTGA.